This T cell receptor beta chain derives from a study of OX40 agonist ivuxolimab in advanced cancers. With respect to the entire study: Ivuxolimab was a fully human IgG2 agonistic monoclonal antibody targeting the costimulatory receptor OX40 (CD134). Intravenous ivuxolimab was administered to patients every 2 weeks at six dose levels: 0.01, 0.1, 0.3, 1.5, 3 and 10 mg/kg. Among the roughly 54 dose-escalation patients, about 20 had hepatocellular carcinoma, roughly 15 melanoma, 9 renal cell carcinoma and 9 head and neck cancer. The dose-escalation cohort was roughly 87% male with a mean age of approximately 60 years, ranging from 23 to 79. Patients were allowed to have had prior anti-PD-1, anti-PD-L1 or anti-CTLA-4 therapy, and 40% to 45% of the dose-escalation patients had previously received checkpoint inhibitors. Partial responses occurred in three dose-escalation patients, of whom one had hepatocellular carcinoma and two had cutaneous melanoma. The point of sequencing TCRbeta in the periphery was to test whether ivuxolimab changed TCR sequence diversity and drove clonal T-cell expansion. The monotherapy dose-escalation portion (N ≈ 56 patients) of the phase I ivuxolimab trial is reported in the paper.

V is clipped by 1 base and J by 1 base, and the sequence between their germline boundaries is 13 bases long. The germline V gene gives CDR1 as SGHDN and CDR2 as FVKESK. Taken from cysteine to phenylalanine, the CDR3 has 16 residues. The read is trimmed to its CDR3 DNA, 48 bases read in frame from base 1. This clone showed up just once. Its antigen is still unknown. No qualities accompany the bases; no much larger clone lies one base away. To sequence the TCRbeta CDR3 region, genomic DNA was isolated from the sorted cells. TCRbeta CDR3 regions were sequenced using the immunoSEQ Assay. Entries here come from immuneACCESS through TCRdb and include only in-frame sequences with V and J called. Some clones fail to appear in such tables; in the studies checked, an unresolved V gene covers under half of the shortfall, and the cause of the remainder is unknown. For this sample there are 30,000 to 45,000 clones; 78% appear just once. Around 13% of the sample lies in the top ten.

Study-wide conclusions, independent of this receptor: At doses of 0.1 to 3.0 mg/kg, clonal expansion of both CD4+ and CD8+ T cells in blood was seen between baseline and week 6. Low levels of normalized T-cell clonal expansion were also shown by some nonresponding patients. Which antigens the clonally expanded peripheral T cells were specific for was not determined. On average, CD8+ T cells showed more expanded clones than CD4+ T cells after ivuxolimab. In partial responders in the 0.1-3.0 mg/kg groups, normalized peripheral clonal expansion was found to be among the lowest, especially among CD8+ T cells.

The trial excluded patients who had a history of autoimmune disease or who were on systemic immunosuppression. In every dose cohort, peripheral blood was drawn for TCR sequencing at baseline, cycle 4 day 1, and cycle 7 day 1. Samples came from an open-label, multicenter, first-in-human phase I dose-escalation trial of ivuxolimab. Adults with locally advanced or metastatic head and neck squamous cell, hepatocellular, melanoma or renal cell carcinoma were enrolled in the trial. CD4+ and CD8+ T cells were sorted separately from peripheral blood before TCR sequencing. The sample in question was CD4+ or CD8+ T cells sorted from blood, obtained in a trial of the OX40 agonist ivuxolimab. The sequence came from an adult with an advanced solid tumor such as melanoma, head and neck, liver or kidney cancer. The V and J genes are TRBV14 and TRBJ1-1; the D gene lacks a confident call. The DNA sequence is TGTGCCAGCAGCCAAGGTCTACAGCTCCCGAACACTGAAGCTTTCTTT. It translates to CASSQGLQLPNTEAFF.